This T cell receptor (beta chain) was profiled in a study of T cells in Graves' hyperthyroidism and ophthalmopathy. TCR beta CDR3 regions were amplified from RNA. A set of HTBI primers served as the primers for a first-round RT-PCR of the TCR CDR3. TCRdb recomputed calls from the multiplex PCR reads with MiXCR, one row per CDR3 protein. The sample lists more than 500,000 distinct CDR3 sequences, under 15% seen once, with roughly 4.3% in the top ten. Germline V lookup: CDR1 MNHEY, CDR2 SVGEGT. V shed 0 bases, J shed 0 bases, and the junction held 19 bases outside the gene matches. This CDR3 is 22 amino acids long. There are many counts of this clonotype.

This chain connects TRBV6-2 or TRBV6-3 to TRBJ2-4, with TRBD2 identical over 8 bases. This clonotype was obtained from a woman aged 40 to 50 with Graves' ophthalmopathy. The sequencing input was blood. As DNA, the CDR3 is TGTGCCAGCAGTTACTCGAGTTTGTTCGGGACTAGAAGCCATTTAGCCAAAAACATTCAGTACTTC. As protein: CASSYSSLFGTRSHLAKNIQYF.